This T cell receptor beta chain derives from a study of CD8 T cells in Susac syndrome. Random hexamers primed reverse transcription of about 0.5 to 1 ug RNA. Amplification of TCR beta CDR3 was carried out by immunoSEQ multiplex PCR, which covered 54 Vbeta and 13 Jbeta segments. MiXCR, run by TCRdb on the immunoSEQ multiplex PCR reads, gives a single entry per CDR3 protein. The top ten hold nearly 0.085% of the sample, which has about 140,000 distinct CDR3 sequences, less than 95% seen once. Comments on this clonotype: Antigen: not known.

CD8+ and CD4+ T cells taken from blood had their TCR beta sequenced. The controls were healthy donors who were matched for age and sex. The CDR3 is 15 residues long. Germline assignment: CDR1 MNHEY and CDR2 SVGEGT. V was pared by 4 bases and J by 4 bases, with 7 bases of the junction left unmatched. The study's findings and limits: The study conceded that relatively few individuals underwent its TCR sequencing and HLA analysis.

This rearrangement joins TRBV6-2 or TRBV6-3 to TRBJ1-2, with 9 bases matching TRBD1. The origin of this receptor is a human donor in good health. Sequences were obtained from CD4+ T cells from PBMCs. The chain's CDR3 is CASSSQGAGPYGYTF. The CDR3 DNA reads TGTGCCAGCAGTTCACAGGGGGCCGGTCCCTATGGCTACACCTTC.